The 2 T cell receptor beta chains reported below all come from one sample, sequenced in a study of T cells in placental villitis. The immunoSEQ assay was v4. TCRdb keeps only in-frame clones here, not all; method: immunoSEQ multiplex PCR. Among several thousand clones listed, around 78% were seen once. Input material: placental tissue containing maternal and fetal cells. The receptor set was obtained from a human patient with infectious villitis; the placental T cells may come from both mother and fetus.

J is TRBJ2-3 and V is TRBV5-4; D gene uncertain. Germline loops: CDR1 SGHNT, CDR2 YYREEE (reference sequence). V was trimmed by 4 bases and J by 0 bases, leaving 15 bases between them. This CDR3 has 16 residues. CDR3 sequence (DNA): TGTGCCAGCAGCACCCAAGGGAACCCTAGCACAGATACGCAGTATTTT. The encoded protein is CASSTQGNPSTDTQYF.

This sequence joins TRBV5-1 and TRBJ2-5; 7 bases align to TRBD2. Germline V gives CDR1 SGHRS, CDR2 YFSETQ. J was trimmed by 1 base and V by 4 bases; bases with no gene match: 7. The CDR3 is made up of 15 amino acids. The CDR3 DNA follows: TGCGCCAGCAGCCCGGGGGGAAACTTCCAAGAGACCCAGTACTTC. This translates into CASSPGGNFQETQYF. The whole variable domain, remainder taken from reference TRBV5-1 and TRBJ2-5, is KAGVTQTPRYLIKTRGQQVTLSCSPISGHRSVSWYQQTPGQGLQFLFEYFSETQRNKGNFPGRFSGRQFSNSRSEMNVSTLELGDSALYLCASSPGGNFQETQYFGPGTRLLVL.